The entry below gives a single T cell receptor (beta chain) sequence along with its context. Its antigen is not identified. Tagging with unique molecular identifiers was a feature of the TCR beta cDNA libraries. TCRdb processed the PCR reads anew with MiXCR; each CDR3 protein has one entry. The sample carries hundreds of thousands of distinct CDR3 sequences, just under 30% recorded once. Between the trimmed V and J ends, which lost 5 bases and 0 bases, there was a span of 13 bases. This CDR3 spans 14 amino acids. Germline V gives CDR1 SQVTM, CDR2 ANQGSEA. These data originate in a study of post-analysis software for immune sequencing data. Study summary: The disease courses covered relapsing-remitting, secondary progressive and progressive-relapsing multiple sclerosis. Points from the study as a whole: Multiple sclerosis was associated with a significant reduction in normalized Chao1 diversity relative to controls. Higher frequency in patients than in controls was seen for about five TRBV segments, with TRBV5-6, TRBV5-1 and TRBV20-1 among them.

The sample taken for sequencing was blood. The receptor was isolated from a girl aged 5-17 years with multiple sclerosis. The chain combines TRBV29-1 with TRBJ1-1; TRBD1 might be the D (6 bases). The CDR3, as DNA: TGCAGCGTTTCCTACAGGGTGATGAACACTGAAGCTTTCTTT. This sequence encodes CSVSYRVMNTEAFF.